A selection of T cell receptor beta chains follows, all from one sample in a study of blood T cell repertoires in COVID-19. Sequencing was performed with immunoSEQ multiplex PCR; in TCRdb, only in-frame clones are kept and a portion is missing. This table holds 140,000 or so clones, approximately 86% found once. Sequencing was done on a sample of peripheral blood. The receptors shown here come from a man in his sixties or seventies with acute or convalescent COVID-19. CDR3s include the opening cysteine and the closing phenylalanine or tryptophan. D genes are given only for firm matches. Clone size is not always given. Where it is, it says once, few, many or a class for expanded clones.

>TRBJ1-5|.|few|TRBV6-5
CASRRDIYSNQPQHF
TGTGCCAGCAGGAGGGACATATATAGCAATCAGCCCCAGCATTTT
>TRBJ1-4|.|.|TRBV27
CASSPWADRQRRLFF
TGTGCCAGCAGTCCCTGGGCTGACCGGCAGCGGAGACTGTTTTTT
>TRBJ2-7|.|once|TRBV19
CASQRGKTYEQYF
TGTGCCAGTCAAAGAGGGAAGACCTACGAGCAGTACTTC
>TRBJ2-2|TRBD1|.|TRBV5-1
CASSPGTGVAGELFF
TGCGCCAGCAGCCCCGGGACAGGGGTGGCCGGGGAGCTGTTTTTT
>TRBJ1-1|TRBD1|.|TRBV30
CAWSQIGQGATEAFF
TGTGCCTGGAGTCAAATAGGACAGGGGGCGACTGAAGCTTTCTTT
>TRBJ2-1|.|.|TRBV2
CASRFTGGRFDEQFF
TGTGCCAGCAGGTTTACGGGGGGCCGTTTCGATGAGCAGTTCTTC
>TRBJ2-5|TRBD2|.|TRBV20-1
CSASPIWEGSQETQYF
TGCAGTGCTAGTCCGATTTGGGAGGGATCACAAGAGACCCAGTACTTC
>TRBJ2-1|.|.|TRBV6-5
CASSYSWRSGNEQFF
TGTGCCAGCAGTTACTCCTGGAGAAGTGGCAATGAGCAGTTCTTC
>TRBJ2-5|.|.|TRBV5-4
CASSLIGSAAETQYF
TGTGCCAGCAGCTTGATCGGTAGCGCGGCGGAGACCCAGTACTTC
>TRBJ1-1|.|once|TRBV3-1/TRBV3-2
CASSPTGTEAFF
TGTGCCAGCAGCCCGACCGGGACTGAAGCTTTCTTT
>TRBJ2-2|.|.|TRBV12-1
CASSILAGGQTGELFF
TGTGCCAGCAGCATCCTAGCGGGAGGGCAAACCGGGGAGCTGTTTTTT
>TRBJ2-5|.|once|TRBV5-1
CASSSGVLYQETQYF
TGCGCCAGCAGCTCGGGAGTCTTGTACCAAGAGACCCAGTACTTC
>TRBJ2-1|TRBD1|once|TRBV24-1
CATSEAGTGGGNEQFF
TGTGCCACCAGTGAGGCCGGGACAGGGGGAGGGAATGAGCAGTTCTTC
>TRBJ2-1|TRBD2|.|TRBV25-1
CASSGGTSYNEQFF
TGTGCCAGCAGTGGTGGGACTAGCTACAATGAGCAGTTCTTC
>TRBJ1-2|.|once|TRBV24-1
CATSSWAVGYTF
TGTGCCACCAGTTCTTGGGCCGTGGGCTACACCTTC
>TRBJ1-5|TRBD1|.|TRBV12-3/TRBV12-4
CASSWDSDQPQHF
TGTGCCAGCAGTTGGGACAGCGATCAGCCCCAGCATTTT
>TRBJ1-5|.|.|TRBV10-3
CATATGTGNQPQHF
TGTGCCACCGCGACGGGAACGGGCAATCAGCCCCAGCATTTT
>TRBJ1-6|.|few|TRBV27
CASSSGGTYNSPLHF
TGTGCCAGCAGTTCCGGAGGGACCTATAATTCACCCCTCCACTTT
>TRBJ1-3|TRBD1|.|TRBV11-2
CASSSRRQGNSGNTIYF
TGTGCCAGCAGCTCACGGCGACAGGGGAACTCTGGAAACACCATATATTTT
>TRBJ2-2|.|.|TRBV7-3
CASSSTSTGELFF
TGTGCCAGCAGCTCAACTAGTACCGGGGAGCTGTTTTTT